Listed below are T cell receptor beta chains from one sample, sequenced in a study of blood T cell repertoires in COVID-19. Assay used: immunoSEQ multiplex PCR; TCRdb lists only in-frame clones, some missing. The sample yields about 150,000 clones, about 90% seen once. The sample consisted of peripheral blood. The receptors originated from a woman aged 60-75 years with active or convalescent COVID-19. Both conserved end residues are part of each CDR3. The order of the fields is CDR3 length, D gene, V gene, J gene, clone size, CDR3 DNA, CDR3 protein. A D gene is named only where the DNA matches it firmly. A row's size may be missing; if present it is once, few, many or a size class.

15,.,TRBV19,TRBJ2-1,.,TGTGCCAGTACCCAAGGGGGGGGGAGTAGGAATGAGCAGTTCTTC,CASTQGGGSRNEQFF
15,.,TRBV11-2,TRBJ2-1,.,TGTGCCAGCAGCTTGGAGGGGGGGGTATCTCATGAGCAGTTCTTC,CASSLEGGVSHEQFF
13,.,TRBV5-1,TRBJ1-5,.,TGCGCCAGCAGCTTGGGACAGTCAATGCCCCAGCATTTT,CASSLGQSMPQHF
18,.,TRBV14,TRBJ1-2,.,TGTGCCAGCAGCCAAGAAACGGGAGGGACCGCAATCGTCTGGGGCTACACCTTC,CASSQETGGTAIVWGYTF
12,.,TRBV18,TRBJ2-2,.,TGTGCCAGCTCACCCACGGGCGGGGAGCTGTTTTTT,CASSPTGGELFF
17,TRBD2,TRBV5-4,TRBJ2-5,.,TGTGCCAGCAGCTCAAGGAGCGGACTAGCGGGGAAAGAGACCCAGTACTTC,CASSSRSGLAGKETQYF
16,.,TRBV6-5,TRBJ1-2,.,TGTGCCAGCAGTTACTCCGGGGGATGGCAGGGACATGGCTACACCTTC,CASSYSGGWQGHGYTF
12,.,TRBV4-1,TRBJ2-3,.,TGCGCCAGCAGCCTGAGCTTAGATACGCAGTATTTT,CASSLSLDTQYF
14,.,TRBV13,TRBJ1-6,.,TGTGCCAGCAGCCTTAGCTCCTATAATTCACCCCTCCACTTT,CASSLSSYNSPLHF
15,.,TRBV19,TRBJ1-2,.,TGTGCCAGTAGTATACAACAGGCCGCTCTTGGTGGCTACACCTTC,CASSIQQAALGGYTF
13,.,TRBV10-3,TRBJ1-4,.,TGTGCCATCAGGAGCGGGGAAAATGAAAAACTGTTTTTT,CAIRSGENEKLFF
15,.,TRBV5-1,TRBJ1-1,few,TGCGCCAGCAGCTTGGAGACGGGAACGAACACTGAAGCTTTCTTT,CASSLETGTNTEAFF
15,TRBD1,TRBV9,TRBJ1-1,.,TGTGCCAGCAGCGTGGGGGGACAGGGTCGGACTGAAGCTTTCTTT,CASSVGGQGRTEAFF
12,.,TRBV19,TRBJ1-5,few,TGTGCCAGTAGTATACAGGGGCAGCCCCAGCATTTT,CASSIQGQPQHF
15,.,TRBV3-1/TRBV3-2,TRBJ1-1,.,TGTGCCAGCAGCCAAGAAGGAGGGATGAACACTGAAGCTTTCTTT,CASSQEGGMNTEAFF
15,.,TRBV25-1,TRBJ1-2,few,TGTGCCAGCAGTGAATTAGGGGACACTTTCTATGGCTACACCTTC,CASSELGDTFYGYTF
15,.,TRBV19,TRBJ2-2,.,TGTGCCAGTAGTATCCAGGGGCCGCGTACCGGGGAGCTGTTTTTT,CASSIQGPRTGELFF
14,TRBD1,TRBV27,TRBJ1-1,medium-sized,TGTGCCAGCAGCCGTCCAGGGGGTTATACTGAAGCTTTCTTT,CASSRPGGYTEAFF
15,.,TRBV1,TRBJ1-5,once,TGCACCAGCAGCCAAGATGGGAGGGAGGGTCAGCCCCAGCATTTT,CTSSQDGREGQPQHF
15,.,TRBV7-2,TRBJ2-5,.,TGTGCCAGCAGCTTAGGGTGGGGGGGCCTTGAGACCCAGTACTTC,CASSLGWGGLETQYF
16,.,TRBV5-4,TRBJ1-6,.,TGTGCCAGCAGCTTGGAACAGGGAATTAATAATTCACCCCTCCACTTT,CASSLEQGINNSPLHF
17,TRBD2,TRBV4-3,TRBJ2-5,.,TGCGCCAGCAGCCAGGGGAGGGCAGCCTTTGCCCCAGAGACCCAGTACTTC,CASSQGRAAFAPETQYF
14,.,TRBV4-3,TRBJ1-4,.,TGCGCCAGCAGCGGCCGAACAACTAATGAAAAACTGTTTTTT,CASSGRTTNEKLFF
18,TRBD2,TRBV4-3,TRBJ2-3,.,TGCGCCAGCAGCCAAGATTTAGTTGCGGGGGGCCGCACAGATACGCAGTATTTT,CASSQDLVAGGRTDTQYF
12,.,TRBV12-3/TRBV12-4,TRBJ1-6,once,TGTGCCAGCAGCACAGGTGTGCCACCCCTCCACTTT,CASSTGVPPLHF
15,.,TRBV6-5,TRBJ1-1,.,TGTGCCAGCAGAAGCAGGGTCTTCATGAACACTGAAGCTTTCTTT,CASRSRVFMNTEAFF
20,TRBD1,TRBV7-9,TRBJ1-3,.,TGTGCCAGCAGCACCAACGGCGGGGGACAGGGGAGGAATGCTGGAAACACCATATATTTT,CASSTNGGGQGRNAGNTIYF
13,.,TRBV12-3/TRBV12-4,TRBJ1-5,.,TGTGCCAGCAGTCCAGCGCGGAATCAGCCCCAGCATTTT,CASSPARNQPQHF
12,.,TRBV6-6,TRBJ2-3,.,TGTGCCAGCAGTCCGAGATCAGATACGCAGTATTTT,CASSPRSDTQYF
16,TRBD1,TRBV7-7,TRBJ2-7,.,TGTGCTAGCAGCTCAGTACCCCGGGACAGGGATTACGAGCAGTACTTC,CASSSVPRDRDYEQYF
15,TRBD1,TRBV7-9,TRBJ2-2,.,TGTGCCAGCAGCCCTCGACAGGGGTACACCGGGGAGCTGTTTTTT,CASSPRQGYTGELFF
14,.,TRBV6-2/TRBV6-3,TRBJ2-4,.,TGTGCCAGCAGTAGCCCTCTAGCCAAAAACATTCAGTACTTC,CASSSPLAKNIQYF
15,.,TRBV27,TRBJ1-6,.,TGTGCCAGCAGTTCCTCAGGGACTTATAATTCACCCCTCCACTTT,CASSSSGTYNSPLHF
16,TRBD1,TRBV4-1,TRBJ1-2,.,TGCGCCAGCAGCCAACAACCGGGACAGACAAACTATGGCTACACCTTC,CASSQQPGQTNYGYTF
15,.,TRBV4-3,TRBJ1-1,.,TGCGCCAGCAGCCAAGATAAGGGGCCGCTCACTGAAGCTTTCTTT,CASSQDKGPLTEAFF
15,TRBD1,TRBV9,TRBJ1-1,.,TGTGCCAGCAGCGTAGAAGGACAGGGGGCTATTGAAGCTTTCTTT,CASSVEGQGAIEAFF
13,.,TRBV18,TRBJ1-4,once,TGTGCCAGCTCACCGGACACTGGAGAAAAACTGTTTTTT,CASSPDTGEKLFF
18,TRBD2,TRBV4-3,TRBJ2-1,.,TGCGCCAGCAGCCAAGACCCCGATAGCGGGGGATCCTACAATGAGCAGTTCTTC,CASSQDPDSGGSYNEQFF
16,.,TRBV2,TRBJ2-3,many,TGTGCCAGCACTTTAAGCGTGGCAGGGGGCACAGATACGCAGTATTTT,CASTLSVAGGTDTQYF
12,.,TRBV19,TRBJ1-1,.,TGTGCCAGTAAAGTGGGGGCAGCTGAAGCTTTCTTT,CASKVGAAEAFF
14,.,TRBV7-2,TRBJ2-7,.,TGTGCCAGCAGCTTAAGTAGGGGATCCTACGAGCAGTACTTC,CASSLSRGSYEQYF
13,.,TRBV7-9,TRBJ1-4,.,TGTGCCAGCAGCCCAGCGATTAATGAAAAACTGTTTTTT,CASSPAINEKLFF
16,TRBD1,TRBV7-9,TRBJ1-4,.,TGTGCCAGCAGCTTAGGTCGAGGACAGGGAGAAGAAAAACTGTTTTTT,CASSLGRGQGEEKLFF
13,.,TRBV6-4,TRBJ2-1,.,TGTGCCAGCAGTGGCGGGGGCCACAATGAGCAGTTCTTC,CASSGGGHNEQFF
14,.,TRBV6-5,TRBJ2-4,.,TGTGCCAGCAACGTGGGTCTAGGGGTTGGGAGGGGGTGTTTC,CASNVGLGVGRGCF
15,.,TRBV18,TRBJ1-3,.,TGTGCCAGCTCACCATATAGCGACTCTGGAAACACCATATATTTT,CASSPYSDSGNTIYF
12,.,TRBV2,TRBJ1-4,.,TGTGCCAGCAGTGAATTGGAGGAAAAACTGTTTTTT,CASSELEEKLFF
15,TRBD2,TRBV5-4,TRBJ2-5,few,TGTGCCAGCAGCGAACCTAGCGGGGGCCAAGAGACCCAGTACTTC,CASSEPSGGQETQYF
13,.,TRBV12-3/TRBV12-4,TRBJ2-3,.,TGTGCCAGCAGTTTAGCCTACACAGATACGCAGTATTTT,CASSLAYTDTQYF
16,TRBD1,TRBV5-1,TRBJ2-3,.,TGCGCCAGCAGCTTAACCGGGACAGGGGGTTGGGATACGCAGTATTTT,CASSLTGTGGWDTQYF
14,.,TRBV18,TRBJ2-7,.,TGTGCCAGCTCACCGCAACAGGGAACCTACGAGCAGTACTTC,CASSPQQGTYEQYF
13,.,TRBV7-9,TRBJ1-2,.,TGTGCCAGCAGCTTAGATTCAGGGTCTGGCTACACCTTC,CASSLDSGSGYTF
15,.,TRBV19,TRBJ2-1,.,TGTGCCAGTAGACCCGGGTCCCGAGGAGGAAGTGAGCAGTTCTTC,CASRPGSRGGSEQFF
18,TRBD1,TRBV9,TRBJ1-4,.,TGTGCCAGCAGCCCCAGCCCGCCCGGGACAGGGATAGATGAAAAACTGTTTTTT,CASSPSPPGTGIDEKLFF